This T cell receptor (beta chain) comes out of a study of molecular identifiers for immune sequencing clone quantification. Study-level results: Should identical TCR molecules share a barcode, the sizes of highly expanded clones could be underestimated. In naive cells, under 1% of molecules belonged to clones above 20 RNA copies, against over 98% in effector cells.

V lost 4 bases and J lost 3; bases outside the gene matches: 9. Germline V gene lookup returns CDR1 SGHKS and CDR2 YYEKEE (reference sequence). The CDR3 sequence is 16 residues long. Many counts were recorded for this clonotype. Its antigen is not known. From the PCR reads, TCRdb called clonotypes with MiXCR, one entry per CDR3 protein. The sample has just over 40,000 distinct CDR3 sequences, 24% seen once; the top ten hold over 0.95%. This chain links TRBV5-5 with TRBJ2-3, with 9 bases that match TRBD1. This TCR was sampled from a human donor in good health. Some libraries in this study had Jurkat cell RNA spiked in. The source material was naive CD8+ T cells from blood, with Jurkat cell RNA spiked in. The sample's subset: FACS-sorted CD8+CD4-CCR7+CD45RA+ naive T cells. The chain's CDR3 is CASSKRQGDYTDTQYF. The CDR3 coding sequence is TGTGCCAGCAGCAAGCGACAGGGGGATTATACAGATACGCAGTATTTT.